Sequencing of this T cell receptor (beta chain) was carried out in a study of shared clonotypes between healthy human individuals. Method: immunoSEQ multiplex PCR; TCRdb's copy keeps in-frame clones and lacks some. The sample has about 1 million clones; about 75% are singletons. Trimming removed 8 bases from V and 0 bases from J, with 13 bases in between. Germline lookup yields CDR1 GTSNPN and CDR2 SVGIG (reference sequence). The CDR3 runs 13 residues. The study drew all its donors from Caucasian adults living in Nashville, Tennessee. J is TRBJ1-1 and V is TRBV30, with D maybe TRBD1 (6 bases). The sample consisted of memory CD4+ T cells sorted from blood. The subset denotes: CD45RA-negative fraction. The TCR originated in a man between 18 and 35 years old in good health. The CDR3 loop is CAGIGTMNTEAFF. As DNA, the CDR3 is TGTGCCGGTATTGGGACAATGAACACTGAAGCTTTCTTT. Based on the CDR3 plus reference TRBV30 and TRBJ1-1, the full variable domain is SQTIHQWPATLVQPVGSPLSLECTVEGTSNPNLYWYRQAAGRGLQLLFYSVGIGQISSEVPQNLSASRPQDRQFILSSKKLLLSDSGFYLCAGIGTMNTEAFFGQGTRLTVV.